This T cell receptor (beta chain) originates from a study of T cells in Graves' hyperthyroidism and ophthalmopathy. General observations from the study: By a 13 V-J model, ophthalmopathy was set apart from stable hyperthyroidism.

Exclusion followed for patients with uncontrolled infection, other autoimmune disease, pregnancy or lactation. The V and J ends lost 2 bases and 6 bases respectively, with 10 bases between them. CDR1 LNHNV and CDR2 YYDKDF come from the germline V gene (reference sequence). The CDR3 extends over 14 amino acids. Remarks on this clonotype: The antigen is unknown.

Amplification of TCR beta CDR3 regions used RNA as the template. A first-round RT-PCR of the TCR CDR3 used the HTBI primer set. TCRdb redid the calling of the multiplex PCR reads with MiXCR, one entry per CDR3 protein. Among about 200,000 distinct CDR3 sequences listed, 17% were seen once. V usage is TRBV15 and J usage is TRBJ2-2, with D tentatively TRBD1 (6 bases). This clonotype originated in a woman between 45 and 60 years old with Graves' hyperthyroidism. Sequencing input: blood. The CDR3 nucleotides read TGTGCCACCAGCAGAAGTCGACAGGCCGGGGAGCTGTTTTTT. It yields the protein CATSRSRQAGELFF.